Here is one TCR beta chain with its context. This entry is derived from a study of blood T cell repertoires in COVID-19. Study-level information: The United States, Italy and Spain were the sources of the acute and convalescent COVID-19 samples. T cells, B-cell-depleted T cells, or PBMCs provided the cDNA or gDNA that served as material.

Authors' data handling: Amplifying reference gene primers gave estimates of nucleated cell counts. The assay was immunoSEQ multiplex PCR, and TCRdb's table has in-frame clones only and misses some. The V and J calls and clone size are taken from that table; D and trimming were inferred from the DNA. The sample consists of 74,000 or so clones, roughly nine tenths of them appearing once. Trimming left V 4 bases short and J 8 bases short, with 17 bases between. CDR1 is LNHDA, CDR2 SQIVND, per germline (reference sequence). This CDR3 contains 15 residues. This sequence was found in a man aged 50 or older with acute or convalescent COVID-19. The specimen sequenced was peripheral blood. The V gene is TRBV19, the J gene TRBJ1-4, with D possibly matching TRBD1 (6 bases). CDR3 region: CASSRKPQGNEKLFF. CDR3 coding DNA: TGTGCCAGTAGTAGAAAACCCCAGGGGAACGAAAAACTGTTTTTT.